This T cell receptor (beta chain) was recorded in a study of T cells in Graves' hyperthyroidism and ophthalmopathy. Study context: Specimen type is peripheral blood, collected at initial diagnosis prior to any treatment.

Subjects aged 18 to 65 presented with newly diagnosed hyperthyroidism of less than 2 months' duration. Out of approximately 10 ml of fresh peripheral blood came the PBMCs. TCR beta CDR3 regions were amplified from RNA transcripts. The HTBI set primed first-round TCR CDR3 RT-PCR. TCRdb processed the multiplex PCR reads anew with MiXCR; each CDR3 protein has one entry. The data hold fewer than 350,000 distinct CDR3 sequences, with roughly 13% observed a single time. CDR1 is SNHLY, CDR2 FYNNEI, per germline. Trimming left V 7 bases short and J 4 bases short, with 27 bases between. This CDR3 contains 18 residues. The sample holds many counts of this clonotype.

The origin of this receptor is a middle-aged woman with Graves' hyperthyroidism. This chain uses TRBV2 with TRBJ2-3; possible D gene TRBD2, 6 bases. Source material: blood. The CDR3: CASKKYRSREDWADTQYF. CDR3 in DNA: TGTGCCAGCAAGAAGTATCGATCGAGGGAGGATTGGGCAGATACGCAGTATTTT.